A single sample is the source of the 10 T cell receptor beta chains below, sequenced in a study of CD8 T cells in ankylosing spondylitis. Findings and caveats of the study: Blood from ankylosing spondylitis patients appeared to carry a characteristic roughly eight-variant TCR beta motif.

Antigen specificity for these receptors is unknown. TCRdb reprocessed the 5' RACE reads via MiXCR and lists one record per CDR3 protein. The sample gives around 770,000 distinct CDR3 sequences, under 20% of which show up once; 15% to 20% is in the top ten. The source material was blood, either unsorted or a sorted T cell fraction (not recorded which). These receptor sequences come from a male donor with ankylosing spondylitis.

Written as DNA, the CDR3 is TGTGCCACCAGCAGAGAGGTCGGCTACGAGCAGTACTTC. Protein sequence: CATSREVGYEQYF. V usage is TRBV15 and J usage is TRBJ2-7; D remains unclear. CDR3 length equals 13 residues. The ends were cut back, 0 bases at V and 3 bases at J, with 6 bases in the middle. CDR1 and CDR2 from the germline V gene are LNHNV and YYDKDF (reference sequence).

The chain combines TRBV7-9 with TRBJ2-2, with D possibly TRBD1 on 6 matching bases. CDR3 length equals 14 residues. Germline V CDR1 and CDR2: SEHNR, FQNEAQ (reference sequence). V was clipped by 2 bases and J by 6 bases, with 10 bases between them. The CDR3: CASSLQQGSGELFF. Written as DNA, the CDR3 is TGTGCCAGCAGCTTACAACAGGGTTCCGGGGAGCTGTTTTTT.

This sequence joins TRBV28 and TRBJ2-2; D call uncertain. There are 16 residues in the CDR3. Trimming shortened V by 4 bases and J by 7 bases, and 19 bases separated the two germline ends. In germline, CDR1 is MDHEN, CDR2 SYDVKM. CDR3 in amino acids: CASSSNGPGVVGELFF. CDR3 nucleotide sequence: TGTGCCAGCAGTTCGAATGGGCCCGGCGTGGTCGGGGAGCTGTTTTTT.

The rearrangement joins TRBV12-3 or TRBV12-4 to TRBJ2-5, with TRBD2 matching 9 bases. The CDR3 length is 16 residues. Trimming at V came to 7 bases and at J to 3 bases, leaving 12 bases not matched to a gene. CDR3 region: CASTSGREGPKETQYF. As DNA, the CDR3 is TGTGCCAGCACTTCGGGGCGGGAGGGTCCCAAAGAGACCCAGTACTTC.

This clonotype turned up a few times. V is TRBV11-2 and J is TRBJ2-5; 8 bases match TRBD1. Per the germline V gene, CDR1 is SGHAT and CDR2 is FQNNGV. The CDR3 is 16 amino acids. The trim removed 2 bases at V and 2 bases at J, leaving 7 bases unmatched. The CDR3 loop is CASSLWGQVAQETQYF. DNA of the CDR3: TGTGCCAGCAGCTTATGGGGACAGGTCGCTCAAGAGACCCAGTACTTC.

This clonotype has a handful of counts. The J gene is TRBJ2-4, the V gene TRBV6-6; unclear D gene. CDR3 length: 13 amino acids. V was shortened by 6 bases and J by 8 bases, with 14 bases between the two germline ends. Per the germline V gene, CDR1 is MNHNY and CDR2 is SVGAGI (reference sequence). The CDR3 nucleotides are TGTGCCAGCAGGCAACTATTATCCGACATTCAGTACTTC. Its translation: CASRQLLSDIQYF.

The rearrangement uses TRBV28 and TRBJ2-5, with TRBD2 identical over 7 bases. The germline V gene has CDR1 MDHEN and CDR2 SYDVKM. V trimming: 5 bases; J trimming: 3 bases; junction bases outside the gene matches: 15. This CDR3 region has 17 residues. The CDR3 here is CASSPSKVLAAEETQYF. The CDR3 nucleotides read TGTGCCAGCAGTCCTAGTAAGGTCCTAGCGGCCGAAGAGACCCAGTACTTC. The whole variable domain, filled in from reference TRBV28 and TRBJ2-5, reads DVKVTQSSRYLVKRTGEKVFLECVQDMDHENMFWYRQDPGLGLRLIYFSYDVKMKEKGDIPEGYSVSREKKERFSLILESASTNQTSMYLCASSPSKVLAAEETQYFGPGTRLLVL.

This clonotype was found a few times. V usage is TRBV12-3 or TRBV12-4 and J usage is TRBJ2-7; tentatively, D is TRBD1 (6 bases). Trimming removed 3 bases from V and 6 bases from J, with 15 bases in between. The CDR3 is 14 amino acids. The CDR3 loop reads CASSFLSGASEQYF. CDR3 bases: TGTGCCAGCAGTTTTCTGTCAGGGGCCAGCGAGCAGTACTTC.

This clonotype has at least ten counts. The chain carries TRBV29-1 and TRBJ2-3; 7 bases match TRBD1. V lost 4 bases, J lost 6 bases, and 4 bases stayed unmatched. The CDR3 has 12 residues. CDR1 and CDR2 from the germline V gene are SQVTM and ANQGSEA. CDR3 residues: CSVVGGADTQYF. The CDR3 DNA follows: TGCAGCGTTGTAGGGGGCGCGGATACGCAGTATTTT.

The rearrangement joins TRBV5-1 to TRBJ1-6, with 9 bases identical to TRBD1. J was trimmed by 6 bases and V by 9 bases; bases with no gene match: 4. Germline V gene sequence: CDR1 SGHRS, CDR2 YFSETQ. The CDR3 runs 13 residues. The CDR3 DNA is TGCGCCACCGGACAGGGGTTTAATTCACCCCTCCACTTT. As protein: CATGQGFNSPLHF.